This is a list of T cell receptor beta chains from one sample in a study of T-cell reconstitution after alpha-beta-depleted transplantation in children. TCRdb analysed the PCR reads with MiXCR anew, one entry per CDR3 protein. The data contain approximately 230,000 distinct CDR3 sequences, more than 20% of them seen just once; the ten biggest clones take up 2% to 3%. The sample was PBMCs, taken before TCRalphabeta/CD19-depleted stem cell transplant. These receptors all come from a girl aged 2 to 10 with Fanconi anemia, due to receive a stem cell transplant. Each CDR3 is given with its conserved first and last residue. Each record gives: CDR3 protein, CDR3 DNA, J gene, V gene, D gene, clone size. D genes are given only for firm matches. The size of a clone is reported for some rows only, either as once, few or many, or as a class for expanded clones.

cdr3_aa: CASSLLVEETQYF
cdr3_nt: TGCGCCAGCAGCTTGCTGGTAGAAGAGACCCAGTACTTC
j_call: TRBJ2-5
v_call: TRBV5-1
d_call: -
clone_size: -

cdr3_aa: CSAGQGRDTQYF
cdr3_nt: TGCAGCGCGGGACAGGGGAGAGATACGCAGTATTTT
j_call: TRBJ2-3
v_call: TRBV29-1
d_call: TRBD1
clone_size: many

cdr3_aa: CASSFDVRTANTGELFF
cdr3_nt: TGTGCCAGCAGCTTCGATGTGAGGACTGCGAACACCGGGGAGCTGTTTTTT
j_call: TRBJ2-2
v_call: TRBV7-3
d_call: -
clone_size: few

cdr3_aa: CASSLAGTSVDDTQYF
cdr3_nt: TGCGCCAGCAGCTTGGCCGGGACTAGCGTGGATGATACGCAGTATTTT
j_call: TRBJ2-3
v_call: TRBV5-1
d_call: TRBD2
clone_size: few

cdr3_aa: CSARAPALRSNEQFF
cdr3_nt: TGCAGTGCTAGAGCCCCAGCGCTAAGAAGTAATGAGCAGTTCTTC
j_call: TRBJ2-1
v_call: TRBV20-1
d_call: -
clone_size: -

cdr3_aa: CASSRTGLAYEQYF
cdr3_nt: TGTGCCAGCAGCCGGACAGGCCTAGCCTACGAGCAGTACTTC
j_call: TRBJ2-7
v_call: TRBV7-2
d_call: TRBD1
clone_size: many

cdr3_aa: CSVAGLGNQPQHF
cdr3_nt: TGCAGCGTTGCCGGGTTGGGAAATCAGCCCCAGCATTTT
j_call: TRBJ1-5
v_call: TRBV29-1
d_call: -
clone_size: many

cdr3_aa: CASSLIAGEDEQFF
cdr3_nt: TGCGCCAGCAGCTTAATAGCGGGAGAGGATGAGCAGTTCTTC
j_call: TRBJ2-1
v_call: TRBV5-1
d_call: TRBD2
clone_size: few

cdr3_aa: CSARTGLFQPQHF
cdr3_nt: TGCAGTGCTAGGACAGGGCTTTTTCAGCCCCAGCATTTT
j_call: TRBJ1-5
v_call: TRBV20-1
d_call: TRBD1
clone_size: -

cdr3_aa: CASSFAGQGHRNEQFF
cdr3_nt: TGTGCCAGCAGTTTCGCCGGACAGGGACATAGGAATGAGCAGTTCTTC
j_call: TRBJ2-1
v_call: TRBV27
d_call: TRBD1
clone_size: many

cdr3_aa: CASSFEVAGPYEQYF
cdr3_nt: TGTGCCAGCAGTTTTGAGGTAGCGGGTCCTTACGAGCAGTACTTC
j_call: TRBJ2-7
v_call: TRBV28
d_call: TRBD2
clone_size: few

cdr3_aa: CSVEDRRDGYEQYF
cdr3_nt: TGCAGCGTTGAAGATCGACGGGACGGGTACGAGCAGTACTTC
j_call: TRBJ2-7
v_call: TRBV29-1
d_call: -
clone_size: few

cdr3_aa: CASSFTGTINQPQHF
cdr3_nt: TGTGCCAGCAGCTTTACAGGGACTATCAATCAGCCCCAGCATTTT
j_call: TRBJ1-5
v_call: TRBV7-2
d_call: -
clone_size: -

cdr3_aa: CASSYEGGNTGELFF
cdr3_nt: TGTGCCAGCAGCTACGAGGGGGGTAACACCGGGGAGCTGTTTTTT
j_call: TRBJ2-2
v_call: TRBV7-3
d_call: -
clone_size: -

cdr3_aa: CASSKGSYEQYF
cdr3_nt: TGTGCCAGCAGTAAGGGATCCTACGAGCAGTACTTC
j_call: TRBJ2-7
v_call: TRBV6-5
d_call: -
clone_size: few

cdr3_aa: CSVQFSEETQYF
cdr3_nt: TGCAGCGTACAGTTTTCGGAAGAGACCCAGTACTTC
j_call: TRBJ2-5
v_call: TRBV29-1
d_call: -
clone_size: -

cdr3_aa: CASSVDGGGETQYF
cdr3_nt: TGTGCCAGCAGCGTAGACGGCGGTGGAGAGACCCAGTACTTC
j_call: TRBJ2-5
v_call: TRBV9
d_call: -
clone_size: many

cdr3_aa: CSVNHDGSYEQYF
cdr3_nt: TGCAGCGTTAACCATGATGGCTCCTACGAGCAGTACTTC
j_call: TRBJ2-7
v_call: TRBV29-1
d_call: -
clone_size: -

cdr3_aa: CASSRFQGDNEQFF
cdr3_nt: TGCGCCAGCAGTCGTTTTCAGGGGGACAATGAGCAGTTCTTC
j_call: TRBJ2-1
v_call: TRBV10-1
d_call: TRBD1
clone_size: few

cdr3_aa: CASSLTLAGGFEQFF
cdr3_nt: TGTGCCAGCAGCTTAACCCTAGCGGGGGGGTTTGAGCAGTTCTTC
j_call: TRBJ2-1
v_call: TRBV7-3
d_call: TRBD2
clone_size: -

cdr3_aa: CASSFRLGGTYEQYF
cdr3_nt: TGTGCCAGCAGTTTTCGTCTTGGGGGCACCTACGAGCAGTACTTC
j_call: TRBJ2-7
v_call: TRBV28
d_call: -
clone_size: -

cdr3_aa: CASSAIREASSYNEQFF
cdr3_nt: TGTGCCAGCAGTGCAATACGGGAGGCGAGCTCCTACAATGAGCAGTTCTTC
j_call: TRBJ2-1
v_call: TRBV28
d_call: TRBD2
clone_size: -

cdr3_aa: CSARDLGRNTDTQYF
cdr3_nt: TGCAGTGCTAGAGATCTTGGCCGGAACACAGATACGCAGTATTTT
j_call: TRBJ2-3
v_call: TRBV20-1
d_call: -
clone_size: -

cdr3_aa: CSARAPATLAKNIQYF
cdr3_nt: TGCAGTGCTAGAGCCCCGGCCACGCTAGCCAAAAACATTCAGTACTTC
j_call: TRBJ2-4
v_call: TRBV20-1
d_call: -
clone_size: -

cdr3_aa: CASSLERGGLHEQYF
cdr3_nt: TGTGCCAGCAGTTTAGAGCGGGGGGGCTTACACGAGCAGTACTTC
j_call: TRBJ2-7
v_call: TRBV12-3/TRBV12-4
d_call: TRBD2
clone_size: many

cdr3_aa: CASSVAVKETQYF
cdr3_nt: TGTGCCAGCAGCGTAGCGGTCAAAGAGACCCAGTACTTC
j_call: TRBJ2-5
v_call: TRBV25-1
d_call: -
clone_size: many

cdr3_aa: CASSYRPGANSPLHF
cdr3_nt: TGTGCCAGCAGTTACAGGCCAGGGGCGAATTCACCCCTCCACTTT
j_call: TRBJ1-6
v_call: TRBV6-5
d_call: -
clone_size: many

cdr3_aa: CASSKLAGSPYNEQFF
cdr3_nt: TGTGCCAGCAGCAAATTAGCGGGTTCGCCTTACAATGAGCAGTTCTTC
j_call: TRBJ2-1
v_call: TRBV5-6
d_call: TRBD2
clone_size: many

cdr3_aa: CAISRLASLDTQYF
cdr3_nt: TGTGCCATCAGTCGGCTAGCGAGCTTAGATACGCAGTATTTT
j_call: TRBJ2-3
v_call: TRBV10-3
d_call: -
clone_size: many

cdr3_aa: CASSEYTSGANVLTF
cdr3_nt: TGTGCCAGCAGTGAATATACCTCTGGGGCCAACGTCCTGACTTTC
j_call: TRBJ2-6
v_call: TRBV25-1
d_call: -
clone_size: many

cdr3_aa: CASSSGTAKNIQYF
cdr3_nt: TGTGCCAGCAGTTCCGGGACAGCCAAAAACATTCAGTACTTC
j_call: TRBJ2-4
v_call: TRBV28
d_call: -
clone_size: few

cdr3_aa: CASSFWGSAYNEQFF
cdr3_nt: TGCGCCAGCAGCTTCTGGGGGAGTGCTTACAATGAGCAGTTCTTC
j_call: TRBJ2-1
v_call: TRBV5-1
d_call: -
clone_size: many

cdr3_aa: CSVTGPPSYEQYF
cdr3_nt: TGCAGCGTTACAGGGCCACCTTCCTACGAGCAGTACTTC
j_call: TRBJ2-7
v_call: TRBV29-1
d_call: -
clone_size: few

cdr3_aa: CSAANRDRVYEQYF
cdr3_nt: TGCAGTGCTGCCAACCGGGACCGAGTCTACGAGCAGTACTTC
j_call: TRBJ2-7
v_call: TRBV20-1
d_call: -
clone_size: -

cdr3_aa: CSVGGPDSQQYF
cdr3_nt: TGCAGCGTTGGTGGGCCTGACAGCCAGCAGTACTTC
j_call: TRBJ2-7
v_call: TRBV29-1
d_call: -
clone_size: -

cdr3_aa: CASSLPSGGALEQYF
cdr3_nt: TGTGCCAGCAGTCTGCCTAGCGGGGGGGCCCTCGAGCAGTACTTC
j_call: TRBJ2-7
v_call: TRBV12-3/TRBV12-4
d_call: TRBD2
clone_size: few

cdr3_aa: CSVRLDQETQYF
cdr3_nt: TGCAGCGTTCGACTAGACCAAGAGACCCAGTACTTC
j_call: TRBJ2-5
v_call: TRBV29-1
d_call: -
clone_size: many

cdr3_aa: CASRATGTANTGELFF
cdr3_nt: TGTGCCAGCAGAGCCACCGGGACAGCGAACACCGGGGAGCTGTTTTTT
j_call: TRBJ2-2
v_call: TRBV2
d_call: TRBD1
clone_size: few

cdr3_aa: CASSVASGVYTGELFF
cdr3_nt: TGTGCCAGCAGCGTAGCTAGCGGGGTGTACACCGGGGAGCTGTTTTTT
j_call: TRBJ2-2
v_call: TRBV9
d_call: TRBD2
clone_size: -

cdr3_aa: CASSLLLLGYTF
cdr3_nt: TGTGCCAGCAGCTTACTCCTTTTAGGCTACACCTTC
j_call: TRBJ1-2
v_call: TRBV7-9
d_call: -
clone_size: -

cdr3_aa: CASSLVAAYEQYF
cdr3_nt: TGTGCCAGCAGTTTAGTGGCAGCCTACGAGCAGTACTTC
j_call: TRBJ2-7
v_call: TRBV12-3/TRBV12-4
d_call: -
clone_size: many

cdr3_aa: CASSFPGTEQYF
cdr3_nt: TGTGCCAGCAGTTTCCCAGGGACCGAGCAGTACTTC
j_call: TRBJ2-7
v_call: TRBV12-3/TRBV12-4
d_call: -
clone_size: few

cdr3_aa: CASSQAGGAEAFF
cdr3_nt: TGTGCCAGCAGCCAAGCGGGGGGGGCTGAAGCTTTCTTT
j_call: TRBJ1-1
v_call: TRBV7-9
d_call: -
clone_size: -

cdr3_aa: CSARDRVAYEQYF
cdr3_nt: TGCAGTGCTAGAGACAGGGTAGCCTACGAGCAGTACTTC
j_call: TRBJ2-7
v_call: TRBV20-1
d_call: -
clone_size: many

cdr3_aa: CASSARGSTSYNEQFF
cdr3_nt: TGTGCCAGCAGCGCCCGGGGATCCACCTCCTACAATGAGCAGTTCTTC
j_call: TRBJ2-1
v_call: TRBV7-8
d_call: -
clone_size: many

cdr3_aa: CSASPSGGPQETQYF
cdr3_nt: TGCAGTGCTTCTCCGTCAGGGGGGCCCCAAGAGACCCAGTACTTC
j_call: TRBJ2-5
v_call: TRBV20-1
d_call: -
clone_size: many